This T cell receptor beta chain originates from a study of T cells in women clearing cervical HPV infection. Background on the study: With HLA typing for only a few women, HLA confounding remains possible. Whole-study results and caveats: Repertoire richness, not evenness, was significantly elevated in CIN3+ cases versus controls. Controls had more TRBV6-7 (approximately 0.16%) than cases (about 0.11%).

Some clones are missing from TCRdb's copy, which holds only in-frame ones; the method was immunoSEQ multiplex PCR. Its clone listing holds 25,000 to 35,000 clones. Germline V gene lookup returns CDR1 SGHNT and CDR2 YYREEE (reference sequence). The CDR3 totals 13 residues. V was shortened by 3 bases and J by 1 base, with 8 bases between the two germline ends. For this clone: Its cognate antigen is unknown. The observed sequence ends 3 residues before the CDR3 terminus, with the missing tail filled in from the germline J gene.

The chain joins TRBV5-4 to TRBJ2-7; perhaps TRBD1 as D (6 bases). The origin of this receptor is a woman between 18 and 75 years old with a cervical HPV16 infection that either progressed to CIN3+ or cleared (not recorded which). Sequenced: blood buffy coat. CDR3 bases read: TGTGCCAGCAGCTCAGGGGAGTCCTACGAG. Translating it yields CASSSGESYE. The CDR3, in full, reads CASSSGESYEQYF.